This T cell receptor beta chain is drawn from a study of T cells of healthy individuals. Germline V gene lookup returns CDR1 SEHNR and CDR2 FQNEAQ (reference sequence). V lost 5 bases to trimming and J lost 3 bases; unmatched junction nucleotides: 7. The CDR3 sequence is 16 residues long. TCRdb called the 5' RACE reads again in MiXCR, with one record for every CDR3 protein. This table has approximately 52,000 distinct CDR3 sequences, roughly 14% appearing once. This clonotype occurred many times. The TCR sequence derives from a human donor in good health. The chain uses TRBV7-9 and TRBJ2-3; 11 bases fit TRBD1. The CDR3 DNA sequence: TGTGCCAGCAGCCCTCCCGGGACAGGGGGTACAGATACGCAGTATTTT. Its protein is CASSPPGTGGTDTQYF.